A selection of T cell receptor beta chains follows, all from one sample in a study of beta chain features in type 1 diabetes. TCRdb's table, derived via immunoSEQ multiplex PCR, lists solely in-frame clones and lacks some. The sample yields 310,000 or so clones, 6.5% to 10% seen once. Sample: central memory CD4+ T cells from blood. These receptors came from a woman under 30 in good health. Both conserved end residues are trimmed from each CDR3. Each record gives: V gene, J gene, CDR3 protein.

TRBV2	TRBJ2-6	ASKDSGANVLT
TRBV7-3	TRBJ2-1	ASSLVTGDLNEQF
TRBV11-2	TRBJ2-7	ASSLNTLREQY
TRBV6-5	TRBJ2-3	ASSLGVGTDTQY
TRBV6-5	TRBJ2-6	ASRHRALPSNVLT
TRBV4-3	TRBJ2-1	ASSGRSLLAGSEQF
TRBV5-6	TRBJ2-1	ASSLGWEKMQF
TRBV7-2	TRBJ2-1	ASSSGAYNEQF
TRBV11-1	TRBJ2-3	ASSISTDTQY
TRBV7-9	TRBJ2-3	ASSLHSSDTQY
TRBV7-2	TRBJ2-7	ASSSSSGRAYEQY
TRBV2	TRBJ2-1	ASKEGALGGEQF